One and the same sample provided the 21 T cell receptor beta chains below, sequenced in a study of pediatric ulcerative colitis. Only in-frame clones appear in the TCRdb table, and some are missing; sequencing was by immunoSEQ multiplex PCR. Here the sample spans tens of thousands of clones, 85% to 90% being singletons. Source material: blood. The receptors were gathered from a boy aged 5 to 17 who was a control in a study of pediatric ulcerative colitis.

V is TRBV9 and J is TRBJ1-6; weak D call: TRBD1 (6 bases). Looked up from germline, CDR1 is SGDLS and CDR2 is YYNGEE. This CDR3 spans 15 amino acids. The V gene lost 4 bases and the J gene lost 7 bases, with 15 bases spanning the gap. The CDR3, as DNA: TGTGCCAGCAGCAGCACGGGGGCCGGGAATTCACCCCTCCACTTT. This codes for CASSSTGAGNSPLHF.

V usage is TRBV2 and J usage is TRBJ2-4; either TRBD1 or TRBD2 may fit D (6 bases each). V was cut by 2 bases and J by 4 bases, with 18 bases left in between. The CDR3 is 17 residues long. CDR1 is SNHLY and CDR2 is FYNNEI in the germline V gene. The DNA of the CDR3 is TGTGCCAGCAGTGAAATAGGGGGGCATGGACTGAAAAACATTCAGTACTTC. Its protein product is CASSEIGGHGLKNIQYF.

This chain connects TRBV7-2 to TRBJ1-1; possible D gene TRBD1, 6 bases. Germline assignment: CDR1 SGHTA and CDR2 FQGNSA. The V and J ends lost 2 bases and 11 bases respectively, with 12 bases between them. The CDR3 consists of 12 residues. Written as DNA, the CDR3 is TGTGCCAGCAGCTTAACGGCAGGGGAGGCTTTCTTT. As protein: CASSLTAGEAFF.

The genes are TRBV9 and TRBJ1-6; TRBD1 matches 8 bases. The trim removed 4 bases at V and 7 bases at J, leaving 4 bases unmatched. Germline V lookup: CDR1 SGDLS, CDR2 YYNGEE. CDR3 length: 14 residues. CDR3 sequence reads: CASSPRQGNSPLHF. The CDR3 DNA reads as TGTGCCAGCAGCCCAAGACAGGGGAATTCACCCCTCCACTTT.

The genes are TRBV6-5 and TRBJ2-7, with 9 bases identical to TRBD1. This CDR3 is built from 15 residues. The J segment lost 4 bases and the V segment lost 5 bases, leaving 9 bases of the junction unmatched. Germline loops: CDR1 MNHEY, CDR2 SVGAGI. The CDR3 here is CASSPPGTGTYEQYF. The CDR3 DNA reads TGTGCCAGCAGTCCTCCGGGGACAGGGACGTACGAGCAGTACTTC.

The chain recombines TRBV19 with TRBJ1-1; no clear D gene. CDR1 is LNHDA, CDR2 SQIVND, per germline (reference sequence). The CDR3 runs 11 residues. V gave up 3 bases and J gave up 6 bases, with 5 bases separating them. This chain's CDR3 is CASSIWAEAFF. The CDR3 region has the DNA TGTGCCAGTAGTATTTGGGCTGAAGCTTTCTTT.

This CDR3 reads CASSSSPYRSSYNSPLHF. The DNA for the CDR3 is TGTGCCAGCAGTTCGAGCCCGTACAGGAGCTCCTATAATTCACCCCTCCACTTT. V usage is TRBV11-2 and J usage is TRBJ1-6, with D tentatively TRBD1 (5 bases). CDR3 length: 18 residues. Germline V CDR1 and CDR2: SGHAT, FQNNGV. V was shortened by 6 bases and J by 0 bases, with 18 bases between the two germline ends.

V gene TRBV7-6 combines with J gene TRBJ1-2; possibly TRBD1 for D (5 bases). The V end lost 3 bases, the J end lost 4 bases, and 12 bases lay between the germline ends. The CDR3 consists of 14 residues. In germline, CDR1 is SGHVS, CDR2 FNYEAQ. DNA of the CDR3: TGTGCCAGCAGCTTCGGGCAGGGAGCCTATGGCTACACCTTC. This gives the protein CASSFGQGAYGYTF.

The chain recombines TRBV7-3 with TRBJ1-2; D remains unclear. The length of the CDR3 is 13 residues. Germline V gene data show CDR1 as SGHTA and CDR2 as FQGTGA. The V and J ends lost 3 bases and 1 base respectively, with 6 bases between them. In nucleotides, the CDR3 is TGTGCCAGCAGCTTCGGAGATAACTATGGCTACACCTTC. This sequence encodes CASSFGDNYGYTF.

The rearrangement uses TRBV7-6 and TRBJ2-7, with a possible D match to TRBD1 (6 bases). Germline loops: CDR1 SGHVS, CDR2 FNYEAQ. The V and J ends lost 1 base and 3 bases respectively, with 22 bases between them. The CDR3 spans 18 residues. CDR3 sequence reads: CASSLGSSHTGYHYEQYF. The CDR3 bases are TGTGCCAGCAGCTTAGGTTCCAGTCATACAGGGTATCACTACGAGCAGTACTTC.

The chain uses TRBV19 and TRBJ1-5; TRBD1 is a possible D gene (6 bases). V gave up 6 bases and J gave up 2 bases, with 11 bases separating them. The CDR3 sequence is 14 residues long. Germline V gene data show CDR1 as LNHDA and CDR2 as SQIVND (reference sequence). The CDR3 DNA reads as TGTGCCAGTAGATTCGGGGGCCGCAATCAGCCCCAGCATTTT. Protein sequence: CASRFGGRNQPQHF.

This chain connects TRBV5-1 to TRBJ1-2; D gene uncertain. The germline CDR1 and CDR2 sequences are SGHRS and YFSETQ. This CDR3 comprises 12 residues. Trimming removed 0 bases at V and 8 bases at J, with 8 bases between. CDR3 loop: CASSLGSGGYTF. CDR3 nucleotide sequence: TGCGCCAGCAGCTTGGGCTCCGGAGGCTACACCTTC.

This chain connects TRBV7-2 to TRBJ1-4; D possibly corresponds to TRBD1 (5 bases). V gave up 3 bases and J gave up 8 bases, with 13 bases separating them. The CDR3 is made up of 14 amino acids. Germline CDR1 reads SGHTA; CDR2 reads FQGNSA. The CDR3 coding sequence is TGTGCCAGCAGCTTCTCCAGACAGAGCGAAAAACTGTTTTTT. Protein: CASSFSRQSEKLFF.

V gene TRBV9 combines with J gene TRBJ2-6; tentatively, D is TRBD2 (6 bases). V lost 4 bases to trimming and J lost 0 bases, with 14 bases between them. The CDR3 loop spans 17 amino acids. The germline V gene has CDR1 SGDLS and CDR2 YYNGEE. The DNA for the CDR3 is TGTGCCAGCAGCATCGCCGCGGGGAGCTCTGGGGCCAACGTCCTGACTTTC. Encoded protein: CASSIAAGSSGANVLTF.

This chain uses TRBV5-6 with TRBJ2-7; 8 bases map to TRBD2. Trimming took 9 bases from V and 4 from J; bases not matched to a gene: 24. The CDR3 totals 18 residues. Germline values: CDR1 SGHDT, CDR2 YYEEEE. In nucleotides, the CDR3 is TGTGCCACGAGCAGCTTCCGACTCCGGGCGGGGGGTACATACGAGCAGTACTTC. Its translation is CATSSFRLRAGGTYEQYF.

The V gene is TRBV14, the J gene TRBJ2-7, with a possible D match to TRBD1 (5 bases). Germline-derived CDR1 and CDR2 are SGHDN and FVKESK. V shed 4 bases and J shed 3 bases, with 22 bases lying between them. The CDR3 extends over 17 amino acids. The CDR3 DNA reads TGTGCCAGCAGCCGGGGATTTGGGCAGGGAATTAGCTACGAGCAGTACTTC. Translation: CASSRGFGQGISYEQYF.

This clone has only a few counts. V usage is TRBV7-9 and J usage is TRBJ2-7; weak D call: TRBD1 (6 bases). This CDR3 spans 16 amino acids. V was clipped by 4 bases and J by 1 base, with 17 bases between them. Germline-derived CDR1 and CDR2 are SEHNR and FQNEAQ (reference sequence). CDR3 region: CASSYSLGGSSYEQYF. The CDR3 coding sequence is TGTGCCAGCAGCTACTCCCTTGGGGGCTCTTCCTACGAGCAGTACTTC.

This chain connects TRBV18 to TRBJ2-1; no reliable D call. Trimming took 3 bases from V and 1 from J, leaving 10 bases between them. The CDR3 extends over 15 amino acids. Per the germline V gene, CDR1 is KGHSH and CDR2 is LQKENI. CDR3 protein: CASSPSLGSYNEQFF. The CDR3 coding sequence is TGTGCCAGCTCACCTAGTCTGGGTTCCTACAATGAGCAGTTCTTC.

The chain is built from TRBV4-3 and TRBJ1-5, with a possible D match to TRBD1 (5 bases). Germline V gives CDR1 LGHNA, CDR2 YSLEER. There are 15 residues in the CDR3. V was clipped by 1 base and J by 7 bases, with 14 bases between them. In DNA, the CDR3 is TGCGCCAGCAGCCAAGCTCATAGGGGCGACCAGCCCCAGCATTTT. It yields the protein CASSQAHRGDQPQHF.

This chain links TRBV19 with TRBJ1-2; a possible D gene is TRBD1 (5 bases). Trimming removed 5 bases from V and 4 bases from J, with 11 bases in between. The V gene's germline CDR1 is LNHDA and CDR2 SQIVND (reference sequence). There are 13 residues in the CDR3. The CDR3 loop reads CASSFDSGYGYTF. CDR3 coding DNA: TGTGCCAGTAGTTTTGACAGTGGCTATGGCTACACCTTC.

This clone was detected a few times. This chain uses TRBV28 with TRBJ1-4; D is undetermined. CDR1 is MDHEN, CDR2 SYDVKM, per germline. The length of the CDR3 is 14 residues. The V end was cut by 4 bases, the J end by 8 bases, with 14 bases between. DNA of the CDR3: TGTGCCAGCAGTTCCGACCGGGGAGGGGAAAAACTGTTTTTT. It yields the protein CASSSDRGGEKLFF.